The 20 T cell receptor beta chains below all came from one sample that was sequenced in a study of blood T cell repertoires in COVID-19. Produced via immunoSEQ multiplex PCR; TCRdb's table is partial and in-frame only. The data hold about 46,000 clones, with approximately 86% observed a single time. The specimen was peripheral blood. Receptors originate from a man aged 60 to 75 with acute or convalescent COVID-19.

V usage is TRBV7-2 and J usage is TRBJ2-7, with 8 positions matching TRBD1. CDR1 SGHTA and CDR2 FQGNSA come from the germline V gene. The CDR3 covers 15 residues. J gave up 2 bases and V 1 base, and 4 bases lay outside the gene matches. The CDR3 is CASSLEAGGPYEQYF. CDR3 bases: TGTGCCAGCAGCTTAGAGGCAGGGGGCCCCTACGAGCAGTACTTC. The entire variable domain, with the rest obtained from reference TRBV7-2 and TRBJ2-7, is as follows: GAGVSQSPSNKVTEKGKDVELRCDPISGHTALYWYRQSLGQGLEFLIYFQGNSAPDKSGLPSDRFSAERTGGSVSTLTIQRTQQEDSAVYLCASSLEAGGPYEQYFGPGTRLTVT.

Judged by abundance, this clone is medium-sized. The chain couples TRBV5-6 to TRBJ1-2; TRBD1 might be the D (5 bases). There are 15 residues in the CDR3. The V end lost 0 bases, the J end lost 8 bases, and 17 bases lay between the germline ends. Germline V lookup: CDR1 SGHDT, CDR2 YYEEEE. CDR3 loop: CASSLAAQADSGYTF. The CDR3 DNA sequence: TGTGCCAGCAGCTTGGCCGCACAGGCCGATTCGGGCTACACCTTC.

This clone has only one observation. The genes are TRBV5-4 and TRBJ1-4; the match to TRBD1 covers 8 bases. From germline, CDR1 is SGHNT and CDR2 YYREEE (reference sequence). V shed 3 bases, J shed 7 bases, and the junction held 8 bases outside the gene matches. The CDR3 contains 15 residues. The CDR3, as DNA: TGTGCCAGCAGCTCCCAGGGGGCGAAGAGTGAAAAACTGTTTTTT. Residues: CASSSQGAKSEKLFF.

The J gene is TRBJ2-5, the V gene TRBV7-9; unclear D gene. The CDR3 totals 12 residues. The germline CDR1 and CDR2 sequences are SEHNR and FQNEAQ (reference sequence). V gave up 4 bases and J gave up 3 bases, with 6 bases separating them. CDR3 in amino acids: CASSSLKETQYF. CDR3 nucleotides: TGTGCCAGCAGCTCCTTAAAAGAGACCCAGTACTTC. Full variable domain (rest looked up from reference TRBV7-9 and TRBJ2-5): DTGVSQNPRHKITKRGQNVTFRCDPISEHNRLYWYRQTLGQGPEFLTYFQNEAQLEKSRLLSDRFSAERPKGSFSTLEIQRTEQGDSAMYLCASSSLKETQYFGPGTRLLVL.

The gene calls are TRBV10-3 and TRBJ2-5; 10 bases fit TRBD2. Germline CDR1 and CDR2: ENHRY and SYGVKD. J lost 5 bases, V lost 9 bases, and 9 bases had no gene match. CDR3 length: 14 amino acids. The CDR3 DNA is TGTGCCATTAAAAGCGGGGGGGCCAGGGAGACCCAGTACTTC. This gives the protein CAIKSGGARETQYF.

V usage is TRBV27 and J usage is TRBJ2-3, with TRBD2 as a possible D gene (5 bases). The CDR3 totals 17 residues. Trimming cost V 5 bases and J 3 bases, with 21 bases left between them. The germline V gene has CDR1 MNHEY and CDR2 SMNVEV (reference sequence). CDR3 sequence: CASSPREQARMTDTQYF. The CDR3 nucleotides read TGTGCCAGCAGTCCTAGGGAGCAGGCTAGAATGACAGATACGCAGTATTTT.

The chain recombines TRBV25-1 with TRBJ1-1; the D gene is possibly TRBD1 (5 bases). This CDR3 region has 15 residues. The V and J ends lost 8 bases and 0 bases respectively, with 16 bases between them. Germline V gene data show CDR1 as MGHDK and CDR2 as SYGVNS. The DNA of the CDR3 is TGTGCCAGCCCCGAGTGGGTGGGGCTGAACACTGAAGCTTTCTTT. Its protein is CASPEWVGLNTEAFF.

The CDR3 sequence: CASSPPTGESSYNEQFF. The DNA of the CDR3 is TGTGCCAGCTCACCGCCTACAGGGGAAAGCTCCTACAATGAGCAGTTCTTC. This chain joins TRBV18 and TRBJ2-1; TRBD1 agrees at 7 bases. Trimming removed 3 bases from V and 0 bases from J; junction bases left unmatched: 8. CDR1 and CDR2 from the germline V gene are KGHSH and LQKENI. The CDR3 extends over 17 amino acids.

The J gene is TRBJ2-7, the V gene TRBV28; tentative D call: TRBD1 (6 bases). CDR3 length: 15 amino acids. Germline assignment: CDR1 MDHEN and CDR2 SYDVKM. The ends were cut back, 5 bases at V and 0 bases at J, with 14 bases in the middle. Here the CDR3 reads CASSPTMDSSYEQYF. CDR3 nucleotides: TGTGCCAGCAGTCCCACAATGGACAGCTCCTACGAGCAGTACTTC.

The V and J genes are TRBV18 and TRBJ2-1; the D gene is possibly TRBD2 (5 bases). The CDR3 is 15 residues long. CDR1 is KGHSH and CDR2 is LQKENI in the germline V gene. Trimming cost V 0 bases and J 2 bases, with 8 bases left between them. This CDR3 reads CASSPPRGTYNEQFF. The CDR3 DNA reads as TGTGCCAGCTCACCACCCCGAGGGACCTACAATGAGCAGTTCTTC. Complete variable domain (other parts from reference TRBV18 and TRBJ2-1): NAGVMQNPRHLVRRRGQEARLRCSPMKGHSHVYWYRQLPEEGLKFMVYLQKENIIDESGMPKERFSAEFPKEGPSILRIQQVVRGDSAAYFCASSPPRGTYNEQFFGPGTRLTVL.

This sequence joins TRBV27 and TRBJ2-1; 9 positions match TRBD2. V was clipped by 2 bases and J by 6 bases; unmatched bases: 14. The germline CDR1 and CDR2 sequences are MNHEY and SMNVEV (reference sequence). This CDR3 region has 18 residues. In DNA form, the CDR3 reads TGTGCCAGCAGTTTAGAAGCGGGAGGCAAAAACCTACCCAATGAGCAGTTCTTC. Translating gives CASSLEAGGKNLPNEQFF.

The CDR3 nucleotides are TGTGCCAGCAGAAAGGGGACTAGCGCCTACAATGAGCAGTTCTTC. It encodes CASRKGTSAYNEQFF. The J gene is TRBJ2-1, the V gene TRBV6-5, with TRBD2 identical over 10 bases. With 6 bases clipped from V and 2 bases from J, the junction kept 4 bases outside the gene matches. Germline CDR1 MNHEY, CDR2 SVGAGI. CDR3 length equals 15 residues.

This clone was recorded only once. The chain carries TRBV3-1 (or the pseudogene TRBV3-2) and TRBJ1-2, with 7 bases lining up with TRBD1. V shed 1 base, J shed 4 bases, and the junction held 6 bases outside the gene matches. CDR1 and CDR2 (germline): LGHDT, YNNKEL (reference sequence). There are 15 residues in the CDR3. Written as DNA, the CDR3 is TGTGCCAGCAGCCAAGGGTTCGGGACAGTCTATGGCTACACCTTC. This codes for CASSQGFGTVYGYTF.

The table lists this clone with a count of one. V is TRBV6-2 or TRBV6-3 and J is TRBJ2-2, with TRBD1 matching over 9 bases. Trimming removed 6 bases from V and 5 bases from J; junction bases left unmatched: 4. The CDR3 contains 14 residues. Germline V gives CDR1 MNHEY, CDR2 SVGEGT. The CDR3 protein is CASSTGTGTGELFF. DNA of the CDR3: TGTGCCAGCAGCACCGGGACAGGGACCGGGGAGCTGTTTTTT.

V usage is TRBV3-1 (or the pseudogene TRBV3-2) and J usage is TRBJ2-7, with TRBD1 matching 10 bases. Trimming took 2 bases from V and 5 from J; bases not matched to a gene: 3. The CDR3 is 14 residues long. Looked up from germline, CDR1 is LGHDT and CDR2 is YNNKEL (reference sequence). The CDR3 DNA reads TGTGCCAGCAGCCAAAGACAGGGGGCAGACGAGCAGTACTTC. Amino acids: CASSQRQGADEQYF.

This clone was detected a few times. V gene TRBV28 combines with J gene TRBJ1-5; 7 bases agree with TRBD1. CDR3 length: 14 amino acids. Looked up from germline, CDR1 is MDHEN and CDR2 is SYDVKM. The trim removed 5 bases at V and 0 bases at J, leaving 1 base unmatched. DNA of the CDR3: TGTGCCAGCAGTCAGGGGGGTAGCAATCAGCCCCAGCATTTT. Translated: CASSQGGSNQPQHF.

This chain joins TRBV29-1 and TRBJ2-7, with TRBD2 matching over 10 bases. J lost 5 bases, V lost 4 bases, and 5 bases had no gene match. Germline V gene lookup returns CDR1 SQVTM and CDR2 ANQGSEA. The CDR3 is 13 residues long. Here the CDR3 reads CSVASGGVDEQYF. CDR3 in DNA: TGCAGCGTTGCTAGCGGGGGTGTGGACGAGCAGTACTTC.

The chain carries TRBV9 and TRBJ2-7, with TRBD1 identical over 8 bases. J was trimmed by 4 bases and V by 4 bases; bases with no gene match: 10. This CDR3 has 15 amino acids. CDR1 is SGDLS and CDR2 is YYNGEE in the germline V gene. CDR3 sequence (DNA): TGTGCCAGCAGCCCCTCGACAGGGACAGGATACGAGCAGTACTTC. It encodes CASSPSTGTGYEQYF.

The gene calls are TRBV5-6 and TRBJ2-7; TRBD1 matches at 9 bases. The ends lost 3 bases at V and 4 bases at J; junction bases unmatched: 8. There are 15 residues in the CDR3. CDR1 and CDR2 (germline): SGHDT, YYEEEE. The CDR3 region is CASSSSPGQGYEQYF. The DNA for the CDR3 is TGTGCCAGCAGCTCCTCCCCGGGACAGGGATACGAGCAGTACTTC.

The CDR3 DNA is TGTGCCAGCTCACCAAGGTCACTAGCGGGGAGCCCGAACACCGGGGAGCTGTTTTTT. Protein product: CASSPRSLAGSPNTGELFF. The chain uses TRBV18 and TRBJ2-2, with TRBD2 matching 10 bases. The CDR3 extends over 19 amino acids. Trimming cost V 2 bases and J 0 bases; bases outside gene matches: 9. Looked up from germline, CDR1 is KGHSH and CDR2 is LQKENI.